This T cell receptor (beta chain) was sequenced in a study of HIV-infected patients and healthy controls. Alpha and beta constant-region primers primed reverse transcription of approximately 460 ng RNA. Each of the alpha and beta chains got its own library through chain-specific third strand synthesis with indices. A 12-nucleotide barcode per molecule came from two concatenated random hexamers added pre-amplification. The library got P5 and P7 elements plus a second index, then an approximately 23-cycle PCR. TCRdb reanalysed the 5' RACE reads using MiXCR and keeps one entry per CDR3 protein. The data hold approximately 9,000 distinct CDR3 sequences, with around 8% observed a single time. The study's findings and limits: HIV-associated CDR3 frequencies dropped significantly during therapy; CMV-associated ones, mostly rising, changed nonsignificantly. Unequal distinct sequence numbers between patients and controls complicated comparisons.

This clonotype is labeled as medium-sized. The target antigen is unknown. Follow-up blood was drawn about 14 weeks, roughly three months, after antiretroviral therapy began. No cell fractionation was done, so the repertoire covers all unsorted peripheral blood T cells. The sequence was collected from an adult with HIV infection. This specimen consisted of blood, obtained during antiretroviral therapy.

The CDR3 bases are TGTGCCAGCAGCTTGGGAGTGGCCTTCTCCTACGAGCAGTACTTC. This sequence encodes CASSLGVAFSYEQYF. V usage is TRBV5-5 and J usage is TRBJ2-7, with D hard to call. The CDR3 length is 15 residues. The V and J ends lost 0 bases and 0 bases respectively, with 10 bases between them. CDR1 and CDR2 from the germline V gene are SGHKS and YYEKEE (reference sequence).